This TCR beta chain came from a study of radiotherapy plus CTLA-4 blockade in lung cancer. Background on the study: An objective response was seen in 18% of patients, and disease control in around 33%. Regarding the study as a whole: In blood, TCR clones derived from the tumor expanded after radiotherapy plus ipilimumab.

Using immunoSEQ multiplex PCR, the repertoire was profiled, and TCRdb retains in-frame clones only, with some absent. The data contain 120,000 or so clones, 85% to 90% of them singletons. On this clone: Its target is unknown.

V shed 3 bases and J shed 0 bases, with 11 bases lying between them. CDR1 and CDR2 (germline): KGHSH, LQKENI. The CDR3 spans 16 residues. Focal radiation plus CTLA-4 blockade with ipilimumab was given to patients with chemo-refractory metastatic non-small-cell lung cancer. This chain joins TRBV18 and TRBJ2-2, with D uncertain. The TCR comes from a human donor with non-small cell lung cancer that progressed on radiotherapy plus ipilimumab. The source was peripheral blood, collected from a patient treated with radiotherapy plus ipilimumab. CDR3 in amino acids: CASSPLVPANTGELFF. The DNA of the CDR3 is TGTGCCAGCTCACCCCTAGTGCCCGCGAACACCGGGGAGCTGTTTTTT.